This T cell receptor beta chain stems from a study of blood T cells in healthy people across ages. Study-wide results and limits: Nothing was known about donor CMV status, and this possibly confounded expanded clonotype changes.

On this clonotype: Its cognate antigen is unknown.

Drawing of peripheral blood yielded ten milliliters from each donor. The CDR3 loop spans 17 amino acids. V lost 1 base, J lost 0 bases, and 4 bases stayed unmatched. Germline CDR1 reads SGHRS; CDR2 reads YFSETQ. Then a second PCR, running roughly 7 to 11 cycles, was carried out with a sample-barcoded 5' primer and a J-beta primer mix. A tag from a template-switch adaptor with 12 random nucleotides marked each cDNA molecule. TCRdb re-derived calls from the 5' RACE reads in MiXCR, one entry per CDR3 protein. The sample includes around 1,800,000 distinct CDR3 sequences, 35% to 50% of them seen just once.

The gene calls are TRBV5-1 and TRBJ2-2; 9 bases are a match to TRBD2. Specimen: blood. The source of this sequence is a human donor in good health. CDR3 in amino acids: CASSLFAGGPNTGELFF. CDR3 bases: TGCGCCAGCAGCTTGTTCGCGGGGGGGCCGAACACCGGGGAGCTGTTTTTT.